The 11 T cell receptor beta chains below were found in one sample sequenced in a study of blood T cell repertoires in COVID-19. Libraries were prepared by immunoSEQ multiplex PCR; TCRdb keeps only in-frame clonotypes and omits some of them. The sample records approximately 52,000 clones, more than 85% being singletons. The sequenced material came from peripheral blood. These receptors all stem from a human donor with active COVID-19. The donor label of this sample is uncertain.

To note about this clone: Mismatch with germline at one junction end may stem from a read error. The chain employs TRBV3-1 (or the pseudogene TRBV3-2) and TRBJ2-5, with TRBD2 identical over 11 bases. Germline V CDR1 and CDR2: LGHDT, YNNKEL (reference sequence). The CDR3 spans 18 residues. The CDR3 sequence is CASSQGVLLAGDQEAQYF. The CDR3 nucleotides are TGTGCCAGCAGCCAAGGGGTTTTACTAGCGGGGGACCAAGAGGCCCAGTACTTC.

This clone was recorded once. V and J are TRBV6-6 and TRBJ1-1, with 9 bases matching TRBD1. This CDR3 comprises 16 residues. V gave up 7 bases and J gave up 1 base; unmatched junction bases: 10. Germline V gives CDR1 MNHNY, CDR2 SVGAGI (reference sequence). CDR3 nucleotide sequence: TGTGCCAGCAAAAGGGGGACAGGGATCTCGAACACTGAAGCTTTCTTT. It encodes CASKRGTGISNTEAFF.

A single count supports this clone. The chain carries TRBV28 and TRBJ1-4; D uncertain. CDR3 length: 15 amino acids. Germline V gives CDR1 MDHEN, CDR2 SYDVKM. V lost 7 bases and J 12 bases, leaving 24 bases between the germline ends. For the CDR3, the DNA is TGTGCCAGCAACCCAGCGGCTGGGAGAACCACGGAACTGTTTTTT. This codes for CASNPAAGRTTELFF.

The V call is TRBV19, the J call TRBJ2-3; TRBD1 agrees at 7 bases. This CDR3 is 15 amino acids long. With 6 bases clipped from V and 1 base from J, the junction kept 7 bases outside the gene matches. The germline CDR1 and CDR2 sequences are LNHDA and SQIVND (reference sequence). CDR3 nucleotide sequence: TGTGCCAGTAGCGCCCGGGACAGAGGCACAGATACGCAGTATTTT. Encoded protein: CASSARDRGTDTQYF.

The gene calls are TRBV19 and TRBJ1-2; 9 bases fit TRBD1. The V segment lost 5 bases and the J segment 5 bases; nucleotides outside the gene matches: 6. The CDR3 runs 14 residues. From germline, CDR1 is LNHDA and CDR2 SQIVND (reference sequence). DNA for the CDR3: TGTGCCAGTAGTGCCACCGGGACAGGGTATGGCTACACCTTC. Its protein is CASSATGTGYGYTF.

This clone occurred once. This CDR3 reads CASSEPRGPRTNYGYTF. The CDR3 coding sequence is TGTGCCAGCAGTGAACCCAGAGGGCCCCGGACTAACTATGGCTACACCTTC. This chain joins TRBV6-1 and TRBJ1-2; no definite D call. The CDR3 runs 17 residues. The V gene's germline CDR1 is MNHNS and CDR2 SASEGT. V gave up 2 bases and J gave up 0 bases, with 16 bases separating them.

This chain joins TRBV3-1 (or the pseudogene TRBV3-2) and TRBJ1-1, with 10 positions matching TRBD1. Germline values: CDR1 LGHDT, CDR2 YNNKEL (reference sequence). The CDR3 contains 16 residues. Trimming removed 4 bases from V and 4 bases from J; junction bases left unmatched: 9. The CDR3 DNA reads as TGTGCCAGCAGCCCAGACAGGGGGCTTTCGGGCACTGAAGCTTTCTTT. Translated: CASSPDRGLSGTEAFF.

This chain links TRBV11-2 with TRBJ2-1, with 9 bases matching TRBD2. CDR3 length: 17 amino acids. CDR1 and CDR2 from the germline V gene are SGHAT and FQNNGV. V dropped 1 base and J dropped 2; count of bases not matched to a gene: 6. CDR3: CASSLGSASGAYNEQFF. Here the CDR3 DNA reads TGTGCCAGCAGCTTAGGTTCCGCTAGCGGGGCCTACAATGAGCAGTTCTTC.

This clone was seen once. Other DNA sequences in this specimen translate into the identical CDR3. The chain uses TRBV7-2 and TRBJ2-5; 10 bases line up with TRBD2. The trim removed 0 bases at V and 5 bases at J, leaving 6 bases unmatched. The CDR3 is 16 amino acids. Germline V CDR1 and CDR2: SGHTA, FQGNSA. CDR3 sequence reads: CASSLASSGGAETQYF. CDR3 DNA sequence: TGTGCCAGCAGCTTAGCTTCCAGCGGGGGGGCCGAGACCCAGTACTTC. Drawing the rest from reference TRBV7-2 and TRBJ2-5, the complete variable domain is GAGVSQSPSNKVTEKGKDVELRCDPISGHTALYWYRQSLGQGLEFLIYFQGNSAPDKSGLPSDRFSAERTGGSVSTLTIQRTQQEDSAVYLCASSLASSGGAETQYFGPGTRLLVL.

The rearrangement uses TRBV4-2 and TRBJ1-2, with TRBD1 matching over 10 bases. CDR1 is LGHNA, CDR2 YNFKEQ, per germline. V lost 2 bases, J lost 3 bases, and 3 bases stayed unmatched. The CDR3 loop spans 15 amino acids. The CDR3 spells CASSQWGTGDYGYTF. In nucleotides, the CDR3 is TGTGCCAGCAGCCAATGGGGGACAGGGGACTATGGCTACACCTTC.

V is TRBV29-1 and J is TRBJ1-1, with TRBD1 identical over 7 bases. Germline assignment: CDR1 SQVTM and CDR2 ANQGSEA. Trimming removed 4 bases from V and 4 bases from J; junction bases left unmatched: 6. The CDR3 runs to 13 residues. CDR3 protein: CSVVGQVGTEAFF. The CDR3 coding sequence is TGCAGCGTTGTAGGACAGGTCGGCACTGAAGCTTTCTTT.